Listed here are 2 T cell receptor beta chains from one sample, sequenced in a study of siplizumab effects on memory and regulatory T cells. Sequencing was performed with immunoSEQ multiplex PCR; in TCRdb, only in-frame clones are kept and a portion is missing. The profile shows approximately 40,000 clones, around 89% of them singletons. Sequencing input: naive CD4+ T cells sorted from blood. All receptors come from a human donor in good health.

This clone was counted a single time. The rearrangement joins TRBV6-5 to TRBJ1-3, with D possibly matching TRBD1 (6 bases). CDR1 and CDR2 from the germline V gene are MNHEY and SVGAGI. V gave up 2 bases and J gave up 7 bases, with 12 bases separating them. The CDR3 sequence is 14 residues long. CDR3 DNA sequence: TGTGCCAGCAGTTACGGAACCGGACAGAACACCATATATTTT. It yields the protein CASSYGTGQNTIYF.

V gene TRBV5-4 combines with J gene TRBJ1-2, with D possibly TRBD1 on 6 matching bases. The germline V gene has CDR1 SGHNT and CDR2 YYREEE (reference sequence). CDR3 size: 17 residues. V was cut by 0 bases and J by 4 bases, with 19 bases left in between. The CDR3 DNA reads as TGTGCCAGCAGCTTGGGGGGAGGGGGTGCAGGCCTCTATGGCTACACCTTC. Its protein is CASSLGGGGAGLYGYTF.